The clone carrying this TCR beta chain was seen more than once but under ten times. Its specificity is not known. This record belongs to a study of metastatic and nonmetastatic thyroid tumors. About the research overall: Repertoires from blood and tumor or nodule tissue of malignant and benign thyroid patients were compared.

General study results and limits: Across blood and tumor, TCR beta diversity in malignant thyroid tumors was reportedly significantly higher than in benign nodules.

The CDR3 has 16 amino acids. V was cut by 2 bases and J by 8 bases, with 21 bases left in between. CDR1 and CDR2 (germline): DFQATT, SNEGSKA (reference sequence). All patients were untreated before thyroid surgery. Authors' data handling: Clinicopathological groups supplied CDR3 differences that were used to build a distant-metastasis classifier for papillary thyroid cancer. TCRdb reanalyzed the PCR reads with MiXCR. TCRdb, rather than the study authors, made the V and J calls. The sample holds roughly 65,000 clones, over 12% seen once. The sequencing input was blood. This clonotype was sampled from a male donor with papillary thyroid cancer or a benign thyroid nodule (not recorded which). Some clones in this sample may be carry-over from other donors' samples. The rearrangement uses TRBV20-1 and TRBJ2-2; D is unclear. CDR3 DNA sequence: TGCAGTGCTAGAAGGGCTGGCGGTAGGGCCGGGGGGGAGCTGTTTTTT. It encodes CSARRAGGRAGGELFF.